The rows below give T cell receptor beta chains drawn from one sample of a study of control samples from healthy donors and cancer patients. The table came from immunoSEQ multiplex PCR; TCRdb's copy has only in-frame clones and leaves some out. The sample comprises over 200,000 clones, around 79% of which are singletons, and 13% rests with the top ten. Source material: PBMCs. The receptors were gathered from a woman aged 55-75 years with lung cancer. Both conserved end residues are trimmed from each CDR3.

TRBV5-8 ASSAGRKQF
TRBV29-1 SVVQGGREQY
TRBV27 ASSLKGGPYNEQF
TRBV3-1/TRBV3-2 ASSPRQTTEAF
TRBV6-1 ASSEGDRQGFNQPQH
TRBV28 ASNPRVWAAKNIQY
TRBV19 ASSINPMNTEAF
TRBV7-9 ASSPDGLYEQY
TRBV5-6 ASRTGAYEQY
TRBV2 ASTYGQYQPQH
TRBV28 ASSLGDRGGSPLH
TRBV28 ASSLSPGQGYNEQF
TRBV18 ASSPSSTDTQY
TRBV18 ASSPGLAEYEQY
TRBV2 ASSELGRSEQF
TRBV28 ASSSTGTVNEKLF
TRBV7-8 ASSLSGTAAEAF
TRBV24-1 ATSDPRQGATQPQH
TRBV6-1 ASSELGPGRAF
TRBV25-1 ASSRGASEKLF
TRBV5-1 ASSLVSGAPTDTQY
TRBV9 ASSPSGGGDYGYT
TRBV15 ATGRPPGNTIY
TRBV20-1 SASREGVSYEQY
TRBV19 ASSNFLGGTNEKLF
TRBV9 ASTAGQGINYGYT
TRBV3-1/TRBV3-2 ASSQAGVYNSPLH
TRBV5-8 ASSSSGTTNQPQH
TRBV18 ASSETGKNIQY
TRBV5-1 ASSPRLADLYNEQF
TRBV5-1 ASSLVPGSMQPQH
TRBV4-1 ASSQVVLMNTEAF